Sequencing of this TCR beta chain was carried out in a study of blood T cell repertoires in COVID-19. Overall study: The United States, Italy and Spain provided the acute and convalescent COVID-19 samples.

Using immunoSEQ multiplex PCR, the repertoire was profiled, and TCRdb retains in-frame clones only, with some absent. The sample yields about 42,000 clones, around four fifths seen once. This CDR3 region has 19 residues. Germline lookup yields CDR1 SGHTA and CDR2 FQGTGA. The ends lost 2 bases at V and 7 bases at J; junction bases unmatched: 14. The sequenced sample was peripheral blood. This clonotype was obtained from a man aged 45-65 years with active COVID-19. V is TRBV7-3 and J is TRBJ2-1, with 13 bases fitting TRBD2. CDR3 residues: CASSLGYRTGTSGINEQFF. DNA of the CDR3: TGTGCCAGCAGCTTAGGGTATCGAACCGGGACTAGCGGGATTAATGAGCAGTTCTTC.